The 22 T cell receptor beta chains given below trace back to one sample, sequenced in a study of cytomegalovirus exposure and HLA in healthy donors. The PCR contained 60 Vbeta and 13 Jbeta primers. Repertoires were generated with immunoSEQ multiplex PCR, while TCRdb's copy carries only in-frame clones and drops some. The sample shows some 110,000 clones, 60% to 80% of them seen only once. The sequencing sample was made of PBMCs. The receptors here all came from a man aged 45-60 years in good health and CMV-seropositive.

This clone came up a few times. The chain is built from TRBV29-1 and TRBJ2-2, with D possibly being TRBD1 (6 bases). V dropped 6 bases and J dropped 0 bases, with 14 bases sitting between them. This CDR3 spans 15 amino acids. Germline lookup yields CDR1 SQVTM and CDR2 ANQGSEA. CDR3 coding DNA: TGCAGCGTCGACCCCGGGACATCGAACACCGGGGAGCTGTTTTTT. Its translation: CSVDPGTSNTGELFF.

Of note for this clone: Other DNA sequences in the sample encode the same CDR3. This chain joins TRBV5-1 and TRBJ1-5; TRBD1 is a possible D gene (6 bases). This CDR3 spans 14 amino acids. V dropped 2 bases and J dropped 4 bases, with 10 bases sitting between them. CDR1 and CDR2 from the germline V gene are SGHRS and YFSETQ. The CDR3 DNA follows: TGCGCCAGCAGCTTAGGACAGCTTAATCAGCCCCAGCATTTT. This gives the protein CASSLGQLNQPQHF. Full variable domain (outside the CDR3, taken from reference TRBV5-1 and TRBJ1-5): KAGVTQTPRYLIKTRGQQVTLSCSPISGHRSVSWYQQTPGQGLQFLFEYFSETQRNKGNFPGRFSGRQFSNSRSEMNVSTLELGDSALYLCASSLGQLNQPQHFGDGTRLSIL.

The chain carries TRBV7-6 and TRBJ1-2, with 7 bases aligning to TRBD1. The V gene's germline CDR1 is SGHVS and CDR2 FNYEAQ. The CDR3 is 14 amino acids. V shed 1 base and J 7 bases; nucleotides not matched to a gene: 6. The CDR3 DNA reads as TGTGCCAGCAGCTTAGTATCAGGGGGAGGTGGCTACACCTTC. It yields the protein CASSLVSGGGGYTF.

With respect to this clone: Relative to the germline gene, one junction end is altered; a read error may explain this. In the same sample, other DNA sequences code for this CDR3. The chain employs TRBV28 and TRBJ1-2; no definite D call. Germline-derived CDR1 and CDR2 are MDHEN and SYDVKM. The CDR3 runs to 16 residues. CDR3 nucleotides: TGCGCCAGCAGTTTGGTGTTGTGGGAGATTAACTATGGCTACACCTTC. This gives the protein CASSLVLWEINYGYTF.

In its sample, this clone was seen once. V usage is TRBV4-3 and J usage is TRBJ1-2; D gene uncertain. This CDR3 has 16 residues. The germline V gene encodes CDR1 LGHNA and CDR2 YSLEER. Between the trimmed V and J ends, which lost 0 bases and 3 bases, there was a span of 14 bases. DNA for the CDR3: TGCGCCAGCAGCCAAGAACGAGGGTCCGGACACTATGGCTACACCTTC. Its protein is CASSQERGSGHYGYTF.

This chain connects TRBV28 to TRBJ2-3; TRBD2 matches 10 bases. Germline CDR1 MDHEN, CDR2 SYDVKM. V was pared by 10 bases and J by 2 bases, with 6 bases of the junction left unmatched. CDR3 length: 14 residues. CDR3 coding DNA: TGTGCCACCCTAGCGGGAGAGAACACAGATACGCAGTATTTT. Its protein is CATLAGENTDTQYF.

V is TRBV4-3 and J is TRBJ1-2, with D perhaps matching TRBD1 (6 bases). Between the trimmed V and J ends, which lost 4 bases and 8 bases, there was a span of 14 bases. The CDR3 sequence is 13 residues long. The germline gives CDR1 LGHNA, CDR2 YSLEER. The CDR3 here is CASSPRGGGGYTF. In DNA form, the CDR3 reads TGCGCCAGCAGCCCCCGGGGGGGCGGAGGCTACACCTTC.

V is TRBV18 and J is TRBJ1-1; D uncertain. The CDR3 consists of 13 residues. The germline V gene encodes CDR1 KGHSH and CDR2 LQKENI. V was shortened by 6 bases and J by 1 base, with 9 bases between the two germline ends. The CDR3 protein is CASSFDKNTEAFF. DNA of the CDR3: TGTGCCAGCTCTTTTGACAAGAACACTGAAGCTTTCTTT.

This clone appeared a few times. The rearrangement joins TRBV6-4 to TRBJ1-2; D is perhaps TRBD1 (6 bases). Trimming removed 8 bases from V and 7 bases from J, with 17 bases in between. Germline lookup yields CDR1 MRHNA and CDR2 SNTAGT. The CDR3 loop spans 13 amino acids. CDR3 DNA sequence: TGTGCCAGCCTTAGGGGGGGGGAGGGTGGCTACACCTTC. This gives the protein CASLRGGEGGYTF.

The chain employs TRBV28 and TRBJ2-3; 13 bases are a match to TRBD2. V trimming: 6 bases; J trimming: 4 bases; junction bases outside the gene matches: 4. Germline CDR1 reads MDHEN; CDR2 reads SYDVKM. The CDR3 consists of 15 residues. The CDR3 DNA sequence: TGTGCCAGCAGGAGACTAGCGGGAGGAGCAGATACGCAGTATTTT. Encoded protein: CASRRLAGGADTQYF. The full variable domain, with the rest looked up from reference TRBV28 and TRBJ2-3, is DVKVTQSSRYLVKRTGEKVFLECVQDMDHENMFWYRQDPGLGLRLIYFSYDVKMKEKGDIPEGYSVSREKKERFSLILESASTNQTSMYLCASRRLAGGADTQYFGPGTRLTVL.

The chain couples TRBV15 to TRBJ2-3; D is uncertain. This CDR3 comprises 15 residues. Trimming removed 3 bases at V and 0 bases at J, with 10 bases between. Germline loops: CDR1 LNHNV, CDR2 YYDKDF (reference sequence). The CDR3 sequence is CATSRGASSTDTQYF. As DNA, the CDR3 is TGTGCCACCAGCAGGGGCGCCTCTAGCACAGATACGCAGTATTTT.

V and J are TRBV19 and TRBJ1-4; 8 bases agree with TRBD1. J lost 0 bases, V lost 5 bases, and 2 bases had no gene match. This CDR3 has 15 amino acids. Germline V gene lookup returns CDR1 LNHDA and CDR2 SQIVND (reference sequence). The CDR3 protein is CASSPQGATNEKLFF. CDR3 in DNA: TGTGCCAGTAGTCCACAGGGGGCAACTAATGAAAAACTGTTTTTT.

The CDR3 DNA sequence: TGTGCCAGTAGGGCGAGGTCGAATGAGCAGTTCTTC. Protein: CASRARSNEQFF. V and J are TRBV19 and TRBJ2-1; the D is unclear. V lost 6 bases to trimming and J lost 7 bases, with 10 bases between them. CDR1 LNHDA and CDR2 SQIVND come from the germline V gene (reference sequence). CDR3 length: 12 residues. Based on the CDR3 plus reference TRBV19 and TRBJ2-1, the full variable domain is DGGITQSPKYLFRKEGQNVTLSCEQNLNHDAMYWYRQDPGQGLRLIYYSQIVNDFQKGDIAEGYSVSREKKESFPLTVTSAQKNPTAFYLCASRARSNEQFFGPGTRLTVL.

This chain links TRBV6-1 with TRBJ1-4; a weak D match, TRBD1 (5 bases). Trimming took off 5 bases at V and 8 bases at J, with 9 bases between the two ends. The CDR3 is 12 residues long. Germline loops: CDR1 MNHNS, CDR2 SASEGT. CDR3 sequence (DNA): TGTGCCAGCAGTATAGGGGTAGAAAAACTGTTTTTT. The encoded protein is CASSIGVEKLFF.

The chain couples TRBV18 to TRBJ1-1; 7 bases align to TRBD1. Germline CDR1 reads KGHSH; CDR2 reads LQKENI. This CDR3 has 14 residues. V lost 1 base, J lost 5 bases, and 4 bases stayed unmatched. DNA of the CDR3: TGTGCCAGCTCACCACAAAAGGGGGCGACTGAAGCTTTCTTT. Amino acid sequence: CASSPQKGATEAFF. Filled out from reference TRBV18 and TRBJ1-1, the complete variable domain reads NAGVMQNPRHLVRRRGQEARLRCSPMKGHSHVYWYRQLPEEGLKFMVYLQKENIIDESGMPKERFSAEFPKEGPSILRIQQVVRGDSAAYFCASSPQKGATEAFFGQGTRLTVV.

The table lists this clone with a few counts. V and J are TRBV6-6 and TRBJ2-1, with 13 nucleotides matching TRBD2. The CDR3 consists of 16 residues. Per the germline V gene, CDR1 is MNHNY and CDR2 is SVGAGI (reference sequence). V shed 4 bases and J 7 bases; nucleotides not matched to a gene: 7. Here the CDR3 reads CASSSPGLAGSNEQFF. DNA for the CDR3: TGTGCCAGCAGTTCCCCGGGACTAGCGGGATCTAATGAGCAGTTCTTC.

V and J are TRBV7-9 and TRBJ2-2, with 10 bases that match TRBD1. The CDR3 totals 17 residues. Per germline, CDR1 SEHNR and CDR2 FQNEAQ (reference sequence). V gave up 5 bases and J gave up 7 bases; unmatched junction bases: 13. DNA of the CDR3: TGTGCCAGCAGCAGTCCGGGACAGGGGCAGTTTGGCGGGGAGCTGTTTTTT. The encoded protein is CASSSPGQGQFGGELFF.

J is TRBJ2-4 and V is TRBV27; D is unresolved. Trimming pared 5 bases from V and 0 bases from J, leaving 17 bases between. The CDR3 length is 17 residues. From germline, CDR1 is MNHEY and CDR2 SMNVEV (reference sequence). The CDR3 loop reads CASSPLSDMLAKNIQYF. The CDR3 region has the DNA TGTGCCAGCAGTCCCCTTTCAGACATGCTAGCCAAAAACATTCAGTACTTC.

V gene TRBV4-3 combines with J gene TRBJ1-2, with TRBD1 as a possible D gene (6 bases). The V and J ends lost 0 bases and 5 bases respectively, with 16 bases between them. Germline V gene sequence: CDR1 LGHNA, CDR2 YSLEER. The CDR3 runs 16 residues. CDR3 sequence (DNA): TGCGCCAGCAGCCAAGATAACAGGGTGGGGCTATATGGCTACACCTTC. Protein sequence: CASSQDNRVGLYGYTF.

The CDR3 DNA reads TGTGCCAGCAGCTTAGATATGGGAGGGCGATATACGCAGTATTTT. Its translation: CASSLDMGGRYTQYF. This sequence joins TRBV7-6 and TRBJ2-3, with TRBD2 identical over 7 bases. CDR3 length: 15 amino acids. From germline, CDR1 is SGHVS and CDR2 FNYEAQ. The V and J ends lost 1 base and 7 bases, in that order; junction bases with no gene match: 8.

The rearrangement uses TRBV10-1 and TRBJ2-1; D might be TRBD2 (7 bases). The CDR3 has 13 amino acids. In germline, CDR1 is WNHNN, CDR2 SYGVQD (reference sequence). V lost 8 bases and J 8 bases, leaving 16 bases between the germline ends. The CDR3 loop reads CASGGDIGDEQFF. The CDR3 DNA follows: TGCGCCAGCGGGGGGGACATCGGGGATGAGCAGTTCTTC.

This clone is a singleton in its sample. This sequence joins TRBV7-2 and TRBJ2-1; 9 positions agree with TRBD2. The junction had 9 bases not matched to a gene; V was cut back by 2 bases and J by 7 bases. The germline V gene has CDR1 SGHTA and CDR2 FQGNSA. The CDR3 is 16 residues long. CDR3 amino acids: CASSLNPSGGRNEQFF. For the CDR3, the DNA is TGTGCCAGCAGCTTAAACCCAAGCGGGGGGAGGAATGAGCAGTTCTTC.